These 27 T cell receptor beta chains came from one sample sequenced in a study of radiotherapy plus CTLA-4 blockade in lung cancer. Assay: immunoSEQ multiplex PCR; the TCRdb copy retains only in-frame clones and omits some. The table includes roughly 50,000 clones, roughly 76% detected once. The sample was peripheral blood, taken from a patient treated with radiotherapy plus ipilimumab. The receptors derive from a human donor with non-small cell lung cancer who had stable disease on radiotherapy plus ipilimumab.

On this clone itself: This may come from a read error, since a much larger clone is one base off. Other DNA sequences of this sample code for an identical CDR3. This chain joins TRBV7-3 and TRBJ1-2; no reliable D call. The CDR3 totals 13 residues. Germline V gene sequence: CDR1 SGHTA, CDR2 FQGTGA. Trimming removed 3 bases at V and 8 bases at J, with 13 bases between. CDR3 bases: TGTGCCAGCAGCTTCGGAGGGCTGGGGGGCTACACCTTC. Its protein product is CASSFGGLGGYTF.

The chain joins TRBV28 to TRBJ1-5; D not resolved. Trimming shortened V by 4 bases and J by 4 bases, and 14 bases separated the two germline ends. The germline gives CDR1 MDHEN, CDR2 SYDVKM. This CDR3 region has 15 residues. Written as DNA, the CDR3 is TGTGCCAGCAGTTGGGAGACCGCAGGAAATCAGCCCCAGCATTTT. Encoded protein: CASSWETAGNQPQHF. The variable domain in full, with the rest retrieved from reference TRBV28 and TRBJ1-5, is DVKVTQSSRYLVKRTGEKVFLECVQDMDHENMFWYRQDPGLGLRLIYFSYDVKMKEKGDIPEGYSVSREKKERFSLILESASTNQTSMYLCASSWETAGNQPQHFGDGTRLSIL.

The chain couples TRBV7-8 to TRBJ1-5, with a weak D call TRBD1 (5 bases). V was shortened by 1 base and J by 2 bases, with 15 bases between the two germline ends. The CDR3 has 17 amino acids. The germline V gene encodes CDR1 SGHVS and CDR2 FQNEAQ. CDR3 in DNA: TGTGCCAGCAGCTTAGTGGTCCGAGGGGCCGGCAATCAGCCCCAGCATTTT. Protein product: CASSLVVRGAGNQPQHF.

This clone was seen a few times. The rearrangement uses TRBV28 and TRBJ1-2; 8 bases align to TRBD1. CDR1 MDHEN and CDR2 SYDVKM come from the germline V gene. V gave up 7 bases and J gave up 4 bases; unmatched junction bases: 5. The CDR3 consists of 13 residues. CDR3 sequence (DNA): TGTGCCAGCACCTTACAGGGGGTCTATGGCTACACCTTC. Amino acids: CASTLQGVYGYTF.

V usage is TRBV6-6 and J usage is TRBJ1-5, with D perhaps TRBD1 (5 bases). With 6 bases removed from V and 3 bases from J, the gap between germline ends came to 9 bases. The CDR3 loop spans 13 amino acids. Per germline, CDR1 MNHNY and CDR2 SVGAGI (reference sequence). The CDR3 here is CASRRGNNQPQHF. CDR3 DNA: TGTGCCAGCAGGAGGGGTAACAATCAGCCCCAGCATTTT.

V is TRBV9 and J is TRBJ2-7, with D unclear. The CDR3 is 14 amino acids. Germline CDR1 reads SGDLS; CDR2 reads YYNGEE. The ends were cut back, 5 bases at V and 3 bases at J, with 15 bases in the middle. The CDR3 DNA reads as TGTGCCAGCAGTGTCCTAGACTGGGGCTACGAGCAGTACTTC. This translates into CASSVLDWGYEQYF.

V is TRBV6-1 and J is TRBJ2-7; 9 bases are a match to TRBD1. The CDR3 loop spans 15 amino acids. From germline, CDR1 is MNHNS and CDR2 SASEGT. V was clipped by 2 bases and J by 6 bases; unmatched bases: 8. CDR3 amino acids: CASSESWDRVVEQYV. The CDR3 DNA reads as TGTGCCAGCAGTGAATCCTGGGACAGGGTGGTCGAGCAGTACGTC.

The CDR3: CASSLETGRTDTQYF. The CDR3 DNA is TGTGCCAGTAGTCTCGAGACAGGGAGGACAGATACGCAGTATTTT. The chain uses TRBV19 and TRBJ2-3; D might be TRBD1 (7 bases). The V end lost 5 bases, the J end lost 3 bases, and 15 bases lay between the germline ends. Per germline, CDR1 LNHDA and CDR2 SQIVND (reference sequence). This CDR3 has 15 amino acids.

This clone was seen a few times. V gene TRBV13 combines with J gene TRBJ1-2, with a possible D match to TRBD1 (6 bases). Per the germline V gene, CDR1 is PRHDT and CDR2 is FYEKMQ (reference sequence). Trimming took off 0 bases at V and 0 bases at J, with 17 bases between the two ends. This CDR3 comprises 18 residues. The CDR3: CASSLGRGVGNANYGYTF. CDR3 nucleotides: TGTGCCAGCAGCTTAGGCAGGGGAGTAGGAAACGCTAACTATGGCTACACCTTC.

This clone appeared a few times. V is TRBV15 and J is TRBJ2-1, with 10 bases lining up with TRBD1. Germline assignment: CDR1 LNHNV and CDR2 YYDKDF (reference sequence). This CDR3 region has 15 residues. J was trimmed by 4 bases and V by 6 bases; bases with no gene match: 6. The CDR3 nucleotides are TGTGCCACCAGAAGGGACAGGGGAACGTACAATGAGCAGTTCTTC. Translating it yields CATRRDRGTYNEQFF. The whole variable domain, filled in from reference TRBV15 and TRBJ2-1, reads DAMVIQNPRYQVTQFGKPVTLSCSQTLNHNVMYWYQQKSSQAPKLLFHYYDKDFNNEADTPDNFQSRRPNTSFCFLDIRSPGLGDTAMYLCATRRDRGTYNEQFFGPGTRLTVL.

The gene calls are TRBV15 and TRBJ1-3; D remains unclear. Germline V CDR1 and CDR2: LNHNV, YYDKDF (reference sequence). This CDR3 region has 17 residues. V was pared by 1 base and J by 0 bases, with 13 bases between. For the CDR3, the DNA is TGTGCCACCAGCAGAGTGAGAGGTGAACGCTCTGGAAACACCATATATTTT. Translated, it gives CATSRVRGERSGNTIYF.

The chain recombines TRBV6-5 with TRBJ2-7; D is uncertain. Germline V CDR1 and CDR2: MNHEY, SVGAGI. The V gene lost 2 bases and the J gene lost 1 base, with 6 bases spanning the gap. The CDR3 loop spans 13 amino acids. CDR3 in amino acids: CASSYRESYEQYF. The CDR3 bases are TGTGCCAGCAGTTACAGGGAATCCTACGAGCAGTACTTC.

This chain uses TRBV6-1 with TRBJ2-7; tentatively, D is TRBD2 (6 bases). V lost 2 bases to trimming and J lost 1 base, with 9 bases between them. Germline assignment: CDR1 MNHNS and CDR2 SASEGT. This CDR3 is built from 14 residues. CDR3 sequence: CASSERRGSYEQYV. In nucleotides, the CDR3 is TGTGCCAGCAGTGAAAGACGGGGGTCCTACGAGCAGTACGTC.

The rearrangement uses TRBV5-4 and TRBJ1-4, with D unresolved. The CDR3 has 14 residues. CDR1 is SGHNT and CDR2 is YYREEE in the germline V gene (reference sequence). Trimming removed 0 bases at V and 8 bases at J, with 11 bases between. CDR3 in amino acids: CASSLGQEEEKLFF. The CDR3 DNA reads as TGTGCCAGCAGCTTGGGACAAGAAGAGGAAAAACTGTTTTTT. The complete variable domain, with remaining parts taken from reference TRBV5-4 and TRBJ1-4, reads ETGVTQSPTHLIKTRGQQVTLRCSSQSGHNTVSWYQQALGQGPQFIFQYYREEENGRGNFPPRFSGLQFPNYSSELNVNALELDDSALYLCASSLGQEEEKLFFGSGTQLSVL.

This clone was counted only a few times. This chain connects TRBV2 to TRBJ1-6; 9 bases are a match to TRBD1. Losses at the gene ends were 4 bases for V and 4 bases for J; bases not matched to a gene: 14. The CDR3 contains 19 residues. Germline V CDR1 and CDR2: SNHLY, FYNNEI. The CDR3 DNA reads as TGTGCCAGCAGTGGGGACGGGACAGGGAAATTTTTTTATAATTCACCCCTCCACTTT. It encodes CASSGDGTGKFFYNSPLHF.

V and J are TRBV11-2 and TRBJ1-1; no clear D. Trimming took off 0 bases at V and 2 bases at J, with 7 bases between the two ends. Germline lookup yields CDR1 SGHAT and CDR2 FQNNGV. The CDR3 totals 14 residues. CDR3 amino acids: CASSLEASNTEAFF. The CDR3 coding sequence is TGTGCCAGCAGCTTAGAGGCGTCTAACACTGAAGCTTTCTTT.

V and J are TRBV6-6 and TRBJ1-1; TRBD1 might be the D (5 bases). This CDR3 comprises 15 residues. Trimming removed 6 bases at V and 3 bases at J, with 17 bases between. Germline V lookup: CDR1 MNHNY, CDR2 SVGAGI (reference sequence). CDR3 nucleotides: TGTGCCAGCAGCGGGACTCCCACCGCGGACACTGAAGCTTTCTTT. Translation gives CASSGTPTADTEAFF.

The V call is TRBV29-1, the J call TRBJ1-1, with D unresolved. Germline-derived CDR1 and CDR2 are SQVTM and ANQGSEA. Trimming took 2 bases from V and 1 from J, leaving 8 bases between them. The CDR3 runs to 13 residues. The CDR3: CSVEITRNTEAFF. The CDR3 DNA sequence: TGCAGCGTTGAAATAACACGGAACACTGAAGCTTTCTTT. Full variable domain (remainder filled in from reference TRBV29-1 and TRBJ1-1): SAVISQKPSRDICQRGTSLTIQCQVDSQVTMMFWYRQQPGQSLTLIATANQGSEATYESGFVIDKFPISRPNLTFSTLTVSNMSPEDSSIYLCSVEITRNTEAFFGQGTRLTVV.

A single count supports this clone. The V call is TRBV5-1, the J call TRBJ2-1; the D gene is possibly TRBD1 (6 bases). Germline V CDR1 and CDR2: SGHRS, YFSETQ. This CDR3 contains 13 residues. V was cut by 6 bases and J by 10 bases, with 17 bases left in between. CDR3 nucleotide sequence: TGCGCCAGCACATGGGACACCGCCGGGGAGCAGTTCTTC. Residues: CASTWDTAGEQFF. Full variable domain (outside the CDR3, taken from reference TRBV5-1 and TRBJ2-1): KAGVTQTPRYLIKTRGQQVTLSCSPISGHRSVSWYQQTPGQGLQFLFEYFSETQRNKGNFPGRFSGRQFSNSRSEMNVSTLELGDSALYLCASTWDTAGEQFFGPGTRLTVL.

The chain carries TRBV7-6 and TRBJ1-3; 8 nucleotides match TRBD1. The CDR3 totals 16 residues. Germline assignment: CDR1 SGHVS and CDR2 FNYEAQ. Trimming cost V 5 bases and J 0 bases; bases outside gene matches: 6. The CDR3 loop is CASSTRQGSSGNTIYF. Written as DNA, the CDR3 is TGTGCCAGCAGCACAAGACAGGGGTCCTCTGGAAACACCATATATTTT.

This clone has more than one count but fewer than ten. The CDR3 sequence: CASRLQGAQNEKLFF. The CDR3 DNA reads as TGTGCCAGCAGACTACAGGGGGCACAGAATGAAAAACTGTTTTTT. The J gene is TRBJ1-4, the V gene TRBV6-6; 9 bases match TRBD1. The CDR3 length is 15 residues. After removal of 6 bases from V and 5 bases from J, the junction contained 7 bases not matched to a gene. CDR1 is MNHNY and CDR2 is SVGAGI in the germline V gene (reference sequence).

This clone was observed a few times. The V gene is TRBV4-1, the J gene TRBJ2-7; D unclear. Trimming stripped 3 bases from V and 2 bases from J, with 17 bases between. The CDR3 extends over 16 amino acids. CDR1 and CDR2 (germline): MGHRA, YSYEKL. The CDR3 DNA reads as TGCGCCAGCAGCCACGAGACGACACGTACTACCTACGAGCAGTACTTC. Its protein is CASSHETTRTTYEQYF.

The V and J genes are TRBV5-5 and TRBJ2-5; the D gene is possibly TRBD1 (6 bases). CDR3 length: 13 residues. The V end lost 4 bases, the J end lost 2 bases, and 9 bases lay between the germline ends. Germline V CDR1 and CDR2: SGHKS, YYEKEE (reference sequence). CDR3 in DNA: TGTGCCAGCAGCCCGGACAGACAAGAGACCCAGTACTTC. Its protein is CASSPDRQETQYF.

The rearrangement joins TRBV7-2 to TRBJ1-6; no definite D call. The germline V gene has CDR1 SGHTA and CDR2 FQGNSA. Trimming pared 0 bases from V and 9 bases from J, leaving 18 bases between. This CDR3 spans 17 amino acids. CDR3 bases: TGTGCCAGCAGCTTAGCGGAAACCGGTTTCCGTATTTCACCCCTCCACTTT. Protein sequence: CASSLAETGFRISPLHF.

The chain couples TRBV7-3 to TRBJ2-4, with unresolved D. The CDR3 is 13 residues long. Germline lookup yields CDR1 SGHTA and CDR2 FQGTGA. V gave up 0 bases and J gave up 6 bases, with 6 bases separating them. The CDR3 nucleotides read TGTGCCAGCAGCTTAACCCCAACAAACATTCAGTACTTC. As protein: CASSLTPTNIQYF.

The chain couples TRBV5-5 to TRBJ1-3; perhaps TRBD1 as D (5 bases). Germline CDR1 reads SGHKS; CDR2 reads YYEKEE (reference sequence). The CDR3 sequence is 15 residues long. Trimming stripped 0 bases from V and 4 bases from J, with 11 bases between. CDR3 loop: CASSLARQIGNTIYF. In DNA, the CDR3 is TGTGCCAGCAGCTTGGCCCGACAGATAGGAAACACCATATATTTT.

The rearrangement uses TRBV19 and TRBJ1-5, with 7 bases fitting TRBD1. There are 14 residues in the CDR3. V was clipped by 2 bases and J by 7 bases; unmatched bases: 5. Germline V gene data show CDR1 as LNHDA and CDR2 as SQIVND (reference sequence). CDR3 sequence (DNA): TGTGCCAGTAGTATAACAGGGGAGGCCCAGCCCCAGCATTTT. Its translation: CASSITGEAQPQHF.